A single sample gave rise to the 6 T cell receptor beta chains below, sequenced in a study of early T cells in non-severe SARS-CoV-2 infection. TCRdb analysed the 5' RACE reads with MiXCR anew, one entry per CDR3 protein. The repertoire holds about 64,000 distinct CDR3 sequences, with approximately 11% as singletons. The sequences come from whole blood, collected at baseline. These receptors originate from an adult who was a healthcare worker with PCR-confirmed SARS-CoV-2 infection or an uninfected control (not recorded which).

In its sample, this clonotype was seen a few times. The rearrangement joins TRBV29-1 to TRBJ2-1; 11 bases agree with TRBD2. This CDR3 is 16 amino acids long. Germline CDR1 is SQVTM and CDR2 is ANQGSEA. With V trimmed by 0 bases and J by 8 bases, 9 bases remained unmatched. CDR3 nucleotide sequence: TGCAGCGTTGAAGATCGGGTAGCGGGGGGGCCCGATGAGCAGTTCTTC. Translating gives CSVEDRVAGGPDEQFF.

This clonotype has ten or more counts. This chain connects TRBV6-2 or TRBV6-3 to TRBJ1-1, with D uncertain. The CDR3 has 13 residues. Germline CDR1 and CDR2: MNHEY and SVGEGT. V dropped 2 bases and J dropped 6 bases, with 10 bases sitting between them. Here the CDR3 reads CASSYLNLAEAFF. The CDR3 DNA sequence: TGTGCCAGCAGTTACCTAAACCTGGCTGAAGCTTTCTTT.

This clonotype was counted ten times or more. The rearrangement joins TRBV6-2 or TRBV6-3 to TRBJ1-6; D call uncertain. V dropped 0 bases and J dropped 10 bases, with 13 bases sitting between them. The germline V gene encodes CDR1 MNHEY and CDR2 SVGEGT. This CDR3 contains 15 residues. The DNA of the CDR3 is TGTGCCAGCAGTTACTCGATCTCCCAGCGATCACCCCTCCACTTT. Translation gives CASSYSISQRSPLHF.

The chain carries TRBV6-5 and TRBJ2-3; 7 bases fit TRBD1. The J segment lost 2 bases and the V segment lost 4 bases, leaving 6 bases of the junction unmatched. Germline assignment: CDR1 MNHEY and CDR2 SVGAGI. This CDR3 spans 15 amino acids. The chain's CDR3 is CASSSRGTTTDTQYF. Here the CDR3 DNA reads TGTGCCAGCAGTTCCAGGGGGACCACCACAGATACGCAGTATTTT.

This clonotype was counted ten times or more. The V gene is TRBV24-1, the J gene TRBJ2-3; TRBD2 is a possible D gene (5 bases). V was pared by 2 bases and J by 0 bases, with 8 bases between. Germline V gene sequence: CDR1 KGHDR, CDR2 SFDVKD. The CDR3 length is 15 residues. The CDR3 DNA reads as TGTGCCACCAGTGATTCTCGGACTAGCACAGATACGCAGTATTTT. Protein product: CATSDSRTSTDTQYF.

This clonotype was seen many times. This chain connects TRBV19 to TRBJ2-1, with D possibly TRBD2 on 7 matching bases. The V end lost 6 bases, the J end lost 8 bases, and 23 bases lay between the germline ends. This CDR3 region has 16 residues. Germline CDR1 reads LNHDA; CDR2 reads SQIVND (reference sequence). CDR3 in amino acids: CASSIPRGGYVDEQFF. As DNA, the CDR3 is TGTGCCAGTAGCATCCCTAGGGGGGGCTATGTTGATGAGCAGTTCTTC.